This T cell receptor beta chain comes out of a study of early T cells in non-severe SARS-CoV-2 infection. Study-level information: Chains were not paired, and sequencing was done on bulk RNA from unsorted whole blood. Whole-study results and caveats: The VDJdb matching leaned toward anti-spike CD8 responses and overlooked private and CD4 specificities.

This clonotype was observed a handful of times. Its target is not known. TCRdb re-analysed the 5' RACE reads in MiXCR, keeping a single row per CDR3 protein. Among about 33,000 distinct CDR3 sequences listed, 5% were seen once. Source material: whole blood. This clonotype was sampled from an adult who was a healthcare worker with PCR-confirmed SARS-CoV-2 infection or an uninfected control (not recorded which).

The DNA of the CDR3 is TGTGCCATCAGTGTGGGGGACAGGGGGCTTGCAGATACGCAGTATTTT. Translation: CAISVGDRGLADTQYF. The chain combines TRBV10-3 with TRBJ2-3, with 12 bases fitting TRBD1. This CDR3 has 16 residues. Losses at the gene ends were 4 bases for V and 4 bases for J; bases not matched to a gene: 6. Per the germline V gene, CDR1 is ENHRY and CDR2 is SYGVKD.